These 25 T cell receptor beta chains share one sample of origin, sequenced in a study of glioma-infiltrating T cells after dendritic cell vaccination. Time point of the sample: after dendritic cell vaccination, including at tumor progression/relapse. Clones were read by immunoSEQ multiplex PCR, and TCRdb kept only the in-frame ones, dropping some. The sample records approximately 62,000 clones, about 89% being singletons. The sample was blood, taken after dendritic cell vaccination. The receptors derive from a human donor with glioblastoma.

This rearrangement joins TRBV30 to TRBJ1-4, with D possibly being TRBD1 (5 bases). The germline V and J ends were trimmed by 3 bases and 11 bases, with 13 bases remaining between them. Germline V gives CDR1 GTSNPN, CDR2 SVGIG (reference sequence). This CDR3 has 12 amino acids. The CDR3 DNA is TGTGCCTGGAGAGACAGCGAGAAGAAACTGTTTTTT. Residues: CAWRDSEKKLFF. Filled out from reference TRBV30 and TRBJ1-4, the complete variable domain reads SQTIHQWPATLVQPVGSPLSLECTVEGTSNPNLYWYRQAAGRGLQLLFYSVGIGQISSEVPQNLSASRPQDRQFILSSKKLLLSDSGFYLCAWRDSEKKLFFGSGTQLSVL.

The chain joins TRBV29-1 to TRBJ2-2, with D perhaps TRBD2 (5 bases). The CDR3 covers 16 residues. Deletions cut 4 bases from V and 6 bases from J, with 21 bases between. From germline, CDR1 is SQVTM and CDR2 ANQGSEA. CDR3 bases: TGCAGCGTTGTCGGTTGGGAGAAAGGAAGGGCCGGGGAGCTGTTTTTT. Residues: CSVVGWEKGRAGELFF.

V and J are TRBV7-9 and TRBJ1-1, with D possibly TRBD1 on 5 matching bases. Trimming shortened V by 3 bases and J by 5 bases, and 10 bases separated the two germline ends. The CDR3 totals 13 residues. Germline lookup yields CDR1 SEHNR and CDR2 FQNEAQ (reference sequence). Written as DNA, the CDR3 is TGTGCCAGCAGCTTCAGGGAGGGGACTGAAGCTTTCTTT. Its protein is CASSFREGTEAFF.

The rearrangement links TRBV18 to TRBJ1-5; the D gene is possibly TRBD1 (5 bases). Germline V gene data show CDR1 as KGHSH and CDR2 as LQKENI. The CDR3 has 15 amino acids. Trimming took off 0 bases at V and 6 bases at J, with 12 bases between the two ends. CDR3 sequence (DNA): TGTGCCAGCTCACCACCGGGGCAGGGCCTTCAGCCCCAGCATTTT. It translates to CASSPPGQGLQPQHF.

The chain links TRBV27 to TRBJ2-5; TRBD1 matches at 9 bases. The junction had 6 bases not matched to a gene; V was cut back by 6 bases and J by 4 bases. The CDR3 covers 14 residues. The germline gives CDR1 MNHEY, CDR2 SMNVEV (reference sequence). The CDR3 nucleotides read TGTGCCAGCAGCCATACAGGGGGCCGAGAGACCCAGTACTTC. Protein product: CASSHTGGRETQYF.

The chain uses TRBV7-8 and TRBJ2-7; D gene unclear. Germline V gene sequence: CDR1 SGHVS, CDR2 FQNEAQ. This CDR3 comprises 13 residues. V gave up 5 bases and J gave up 0 bases, with 8 bases separating them. The CDR3 DNA reads TGTGCCAGCAGCCGACTCGGCTCCTACGAGCAGTACTTC. Translated, it gives CASSRLGSYEQYF.

The chain employs TRBV5-1 and TRBJ2-1, with 10 bases identical to TRBD2. V was pared by 4 bases and J by 0 bases, with 7 bases of the junction left unmatched. Germline V CDR1 and CDR2: SGHRS, YFSETQ. The CDR3 consists of 17 residues. CDR3 sequence reads: CASSLTPSGSSYNEQFF. For the CDR3, the DNA is TGCGCCAGCAGCCTCACGCCTAGCGGGAGCTCCTACAATGAGCAGTTCTTC.

The rearrangement links TRBV9 to TRBJ1-2, with TRBD1 matching over 11 bases. V shed 0 bases, J shed 4 bases, and the junction held 5 bases outside the gene matches. CDR1 is SGDLS, CDR2 YYNGEE, per germline. The CDR3 runs to 16 residues. The CDR3 DNA is TGTGCCAGCAGCGTAGACCCTGGACAGGGGGCCTATGGCTACACCTTC. Protein sequence: CASSVDPGQGAYGYTF.

The rearrangement links TRBV10-1 to TRBJ2-2; TRBD1 might be the D (5 bases). Germline CDR1 WNHNN, CDR2 SYGVQD (reference sequence). The CDR3 length is 15 residues. Trimming left V 3 bases short and J 6 bases short, with 14 bases between. The DNA of the CDR3 is TGCGCCAGCAGTGATTCAGGGAAGGGGTCCGGGGAGCTGTTTTTT. Translated, it gives CASSDSGKGSGELFF.

This sequence joins TRBV7-8 and TRBJ2-7; 8 positions agree with TRBD1. The J segment lost 5 bases and the V segment lost 5 bases, leaving 14 bases of the junction unmatched. This CDR3 region has 16 residues. Germline V lookup: CDR1 SGHVS, CDR2 FQNEAQ. The CDR3, as DNA: TGTGCCAGCAGCCCACGGACAGGGTCTATAGGAAACGAGCAGTACTTC. Encoded protein: CASSPRTGSIGNEQYF.

This chain connects TRBV15 to TRBJ2-3, with D unresolved. The CDR3 length is 12 residues. CDR1 and CDR2 (germline): LNHNV, YYDKDF (reference sequence). V dropped 8 bases and J dropped 5 bases, with 11 bases sitting between them. The CDR3 nucleotides are TGTGCCACCTCAGGCCGTGTAGATACGCAGTATTTT. The encoded protein is CATSGRVDTQYF.

This clone showed up just once. CDR3 bases: TGTGCCAGCAGCTTGGAGGGCCGGGGGGCTTTCTTT. Encoded protein: CASSLEGRGAFF. This chain uses TRBV5-6 with TRBJ1-1; perhaps TRBD1 as D (5 bases). The CDR3 is made up of 12 amino acids. The germline CDR1 and CDR2 sequences are SGHDT and YYEEEE. V dropped 0 bases and J dropped 11 bases, with 11 bases sitting between them.

The chain is built from TRBV30 and TRBJ2-2; TRBD2 matches 14 bases. The germline V gene encodes CDR1 GTSNPN and CDR2 SVGIG (reference sequence). V trimming: 7 bases; J trimming: 2 bases; junction bases outside the gene matches: 6. The CDR3 is 16 residues long. The CDR3 DNA sequence: TGTGCCTTTCGACTAGCGGGAGGGCCTAACACCGGGGAGCTGTTTTTT. Protein product: CAFRLAGGPNTGELFF.

V gene TRBV15 combines with J gene TRBJ2-7; weak D call: TRBD1 (6 bases). Trimming cost V 0 bases and J 5 bases, with 14 bases left between them. The CDR3 consists of 15 residues. Germline CDR1 and CDR2: LNHNV and YYDKDF (reference sequence). The chain's CDR3 is CATSRDAGVADEQYF. CDR3 nucleotide sequence: TGTGCCACCAGCAGAGATGCAGGGGTAGCCGACGAGCAGTACTTC.

The chain uses TRBV19 and TRBJ1-1; a weak D match, TRBD1 (5 bases). The germline V and J ends were trimmed by 5 bases and 0 bases, with 10 bases remaining between them. This CDR3 has 14 amino acids. Germline V CDR1 and CDR2: LNHDA, SQIVND (reference sequence). CDR3 sequence reads: CASSGGDLNTEAFF. In nucleotides, the CDR3 is TGTGCCAGTAGTGGGGGGGACCTGAACACTGAAGCTTTCTTT.

This chain connects TRBV2 to TRBJ2-3, with D tentatively TRBD1 (5 bases). There are 17 residues in the CDR3. The germline V and J ends were trimmed by 0 bases and 2 bases, with 15 bases remaining between them. Germline V gives CDR1 SNHLY, CDR2 FYNNEI. Written as DNA, the CDR3 is TGTGCCAGCAGTGAAGCCCAGGGTGCGAGAGACACAGATACGCAGTATTTT. Its translation is CASSEAQGARDTDTQYF.

CDR3 region: CASSETGGRGNTIYF. The DNA of the CDR3 is TGTGCCAGCAGCGAAACAGGGGGAAGGGGAAACACCATATATTTT. The chain uses TRBV9 and TRBJ1-3; 8 bases are shared with TRBD1. After removal of 3 bases from V and 4 bases from J, the junction contained 6 bases not matched to a gene. The CDR3 extends over 15 amino acids. The germline V gene has CDR1 SGDLS and CDR2 YYNGEE.

The chain joins TRBV7-9 to TRBJ1-5; maybe TRBD1 (5 bases). CDR3 length: 14 residues. V was trimmed by 5 bases and J by 2 bases, leaving 10 bases between them. Germline V CDR1 and CDR2: SEHNR, FQNEAQ (reference sequence). CDR3 protein: CASSHDSGNQPQHF. In DNA form, the CDR3 reads TGTGCCAGCAGCCACGACAGCGGCAATCAGCCCCAGCATTTT.

V is TRBV5-3 and J is TRBJ2-7; weak D call: TRBD1 (5 bases). TRBV5-3 qualifies as an ORF whose function is uncertain. Trimming left V 5 bases short and J 3 bases short, with 12 bases between. The CDR3 runs to 13 residues. The CDR3 loop reads CARRGVRDYEQYF. The CDR3 DNA reads as TGTGCCAGAAGGGGTGTCAGGGACTACGAGCAGTACTTC.

This clone was seen once. The chain uses TRBV4-1 and TRBJ2-2; D may be TRBD2 (6 bases). V was pared by 3 bases and J by 7 bases, with 15 bases between. The CDR3 is 15 amino acids. Germline lookup yields CDR1 MGHRA and CDR2 YSYEKL. CDR3 bases: TGCGCCAGCAGCCAGGGCGGGGTCGGGATCGGGGAGCTGTTTTTT. Amino acids: CASSQGGVGIGELFF.

The CDR3 coding sequence is TGTGCCAGCAGGAAGACAGACGCCTACGAGCAGTACTTC. Translating gives CASRKTDAYEQYF. The V and J genes are TRBV25-1 and TRBJ2-7; D perhaps matches TRBD1 (5 bases). The CDR3 totals 13 residues. The germline V gene encodes CDR1 MGHDK and CDR2 SYGVNS. Between the trimmed V and J ends, which lost 6 bases and 2 bases, there was a span of 11 bases.

This chain uses TRBV5-1 with TRBJ1-1, with TRBD1 identical over 8 bases. Germline V gives CDR1 SGHRS, CDR2 YFSETQ. The CDR3 is 14 amino acids. V gave up 0 bases and J gave up 9 bases; unmatched junction bases: 7. CDR3 sequence: CASSLGAGGEQAFF. CDR3 coding DNA: TGCGCCAGCAGCTTGGGGGCAGGGGGCGAGCAAGCTTTCTTT.

The chain joins TRBV30 to TRBJ2-2, with D possibly being TRBD1 (5 bases). The V end was cut by 7 bases, the J end by 0 bases, with 15 bases between. CDR1 GTSNPN and CDR2 SVGIG come from the germline V gene (reference sequence). The CDR3 sequence is 15 residues long. CDR3 bases: TGTGCCTCGGGTAACAGGAAAACGAACACCGGGGAGCTGTTTTTT. Its translation is CASGNRKTNTGELFF.

This chain joins TRBV4-3 and TRBJ2-1, with 9 nucleotides matching TRBD2. Trimming took 1 base from V and 0 from J; bases not matched to a gene: 7. The germline V gene encodes CDR1 LGHNA and CDR2 YSLEER. The CDR3 has 18 residues. In DNA, the CDR3 is TGCGCCAGCAGCCAAGGGGTAGCGGGGGAGAGCTCCTACAATGAGCAGTTCTTC. This translates into CASSQGVAGESSYNEQFF.

The chain combines TRBV5-4 with TRBJ2-7; weak D call: TRBD2 (5 bases). Trimming cost V 0 bases and J 7 bases, with 14 bases left between them. CDR1 and CDR2 (germline): SGHNT, YYREEE (reference sequence). The CDR3 contains 14 residues. Written as DNA, the CDR3 is TGTGCCAGCAGCTTGGATCACTACCCGGGAGAGCAGTACTTC. It yields the protein CASSLDHYPGEQYF.